This TCR beta chain was documented in a study of CD8 T cells in Susac syndrome. RNA, at roughly 0.45 to 1 ug, was reverse transcribed with random hexamers. Amplification of TCR beta CDR3 across 54 Vbeta and 13 Jbeta was performed with immunoSEQ multiplex PCR. MiXCR was run by TCRdb on the immunoSEQ multiplex PCR reads, yielding one entry per CDR3 protein. Among about 120,000 distinct CDR3 sequences listed, around 94% were seen once. This clonotype has more than one count but fewer than ten. The CDR3 is 12 amino acids. Trimming removed 0 bases from V and 10 bases from J, with 6 bases in between. CDR1 KGHDR and CDR2 SFDVKD come from the germline V gene. Sequencing of TCR beta, carried out with a high-throughput approach, was applied to CD8+ and CD4+ T cells from the blood.

The chain couples TRBV24-1 to TRBJ2-1; either TRBD1 or TRBD2 may supply D (5 bases each). This clonotype was obtained from a human donor with multiple sclerosis. The sequenced sample was CD4+ T cells from PBMCs. CDR3 loop: CATSDLGDEQFF. CDR3 DNA sequence: TGTGCCACCAGTGATTTGGGGGACGAGCAGTTCTTC.